These 8 T cell receptor beta chains were all obtained from the same sample, sequenced in a study of T cells in Graves' hyperthyroidism and ophthalmopathy. Amplified TCR beta CDR3 regions derived from RNA transcripts. Initially, a first-round RT-PCR of the TCR CDR3 employed the HTBI primer set. TCRdb independently ran MiXCR on the multiplex PCR reads; one entry per CDR3 protein. The sample records roughly 720,000 distinct CDR3 sequences, around 16% being singletons. The sequenced material came from blood. These receptor sequences come from a man over 45 with Graves' hyperthyroidism.

V usage is TRBV29-1 and J usage is TRBJ1-1; no firm D call. CDR3 length equals 16 residues. V gave up 7 bases and J gave up 0 bases, with 21 bases separating them. Germline-derived CDR1 and CDR2 are SQVTM and ANQGSEA. The CDR3 bases are TGCAGCGGTATCGGATTCTTAGGTGTGCTGAACACTGAAGCTTTCTTT. It translates to CSGIGFLGVLNTEAFF. The entire variable domain, with the rest obtained from reference TRBV29-1 and TRBJ1-1, is as follows: SAVISQKPSRDICQRGTSLTIQCQVDSQVTMMFWYRQQPGQSLTLIATANQGSEATYESGFVIDKFPISRPNLTFSTLTVSNMSPEDSSIYLCSGIGFLGVLNTEAFFGQGTRLTVV.

Ten or more counts support this clonotype. This chain connects TRBV10-1 to TRBJ2-7, with 10 bases identical to TRBD2. The CDR3 contains 16 residues. Losses at the gene ends were 5 bases for V and 0 bases for J; bases not matched to a gene: 7. Germline lookup yields CDR1 WNHNN and CDR2 SYGVQD (reference sequence). For the CDR3, the DNA is TGCGCCAGCAGTCCTCGGGGACTAGCGTTCTCCTACGAGCAGTACTTC. Protein: CASSPRGLAFSYEQYF.

This clonotype was observed a handful of times. The chain links TRBV6-5 to TRBJ1-6; weak D call: TRBD1 (5 bases). This CDR3 is built from 16 residues. Trimming cost V 2 bases and J 7 bases, with 15 bases left between them. Germline CDR1 MNHEY, CDR2 SVGAGI. CDR3 residues: CASSYPPGRGNSPLHF. CDR3 nucleotide sequence: TGTGCCAGCAGTTACCCCCCGGGACGAGGCAATTCACCCCTCCACTTT.

This clonotype was detected ten times or more. This chain joins TRBV9 and TRBJ2-5; 7 bases agree with TRBD1. V lost 0 bases, J lost 4 bases, and 6 bases stayed unmatched. Germline lookup yields CDR1 SGDLS and CDR2 YYNGEE. The CDR3 is 15 amino acids. The CDR3 bases are TGTGCCAGCAGCGTAGGGGGACAGAGTACAGAGACCCAGTACTTC. Translating gives CASSVGGQSTETQYF.

This chain joins TRBV2 and TRBJ2-5; 9 bases match TRBD2. Losses at the gene ends were 3 bases for V and 2 bases for J; bases not matched to a gene: 4. Germline assignment: CDR1 SNHLY and CDR2 FYNNEI. The CDR3 has 15 amino acids. CDR3 DNA sequence: TGTGCCAGCAGTGATAGGACTAGCGTACAAGAGACCCAGTACTTC. It translates to CASSDRTSVQETQYF.

CDR3 residues: CATSDLPSGKYNEQFF. The CDR3 DNA reads as TGTGCCACCAGTGATTTGCCTAGCGGCAAGTACAATGAGCAGTTCTTC. The chain is built from TRBV24-1 and TRBJ2-1, with 7 bases matching TRBD2. CDR3 length: 16 amino acids. V was clipped by 0 bases and J by 4 bases; unmatched bases: 5. In germline, CDR1 is KGHDR, CDR2 SFDVKD.

This clonotype was found many times. The chain combines TRBV2 with TRBJ1-2, with D unclear. This CDR3 has 11 residues. Between the trimmed V and J ends, which lost 3 bases and 12 bases, there was a span of 11 bases. The germline CDR1 and CDR2 sequences are SNHLY and FYNNEI. CDR3 DNA: TGTGCCAGCAGTGAGGGGTACGGCCACACCTTC. Protein sequence: CASSEGYGHTF.

This chain connects TRBV10-3 to TRBJ2-3; D tentatively reads TRBD1 or TRBD2 (5 bases each). Germline V lookup: CDR1 ENHRY, CDR2 SYGVKD. The length of the CDR3 is 14 residues. Trimming stripped 5 bases from V and 2 bases from J, with 11 bases between. CDR3 in amino acids: CAISPSGHTDTQYF. CDR3 nucleotide sequence: TGTGCCATCAGTCCCAGCGGACACACAGATACGCAGTATTTT.